This T cell receptor beta chain was captured by sequencing in a study of identical twins. TCRdb re-called the 5' RACE reads with MiXCR, one entry per CDR3 protein. This sample carries some 500,000 distinct CDR3 sequences, approximately 14% of them seen once, and the ten largest clones take around 0.48%. Germline V gene data show CDR1 as KGHDR and CDR2 as SFDVKD. There are 16 residues in the CDR3. The V segment lost 4 bases and the J segment 7 bases; nucleotides outside the gene matches: 11. This clonotype came up a few times. These sequences were also reported in another study, on yellow fever vaccine responses in identical twins.

The rearrangement uses TRBV24-1 and TRBJ2-1; TRBD2 aligns across 8 bases. What was sequenced was CD4+ T cells sorted from blood. The source is a woman younger than 30 in good health. As DNA, the CDR3 is TGTGCCACCAGTGACTTAGCGGGATCCACACCGAATGAGCAGTTCTTC. Protein sequence: CATSDLAGSTPNEQFF.